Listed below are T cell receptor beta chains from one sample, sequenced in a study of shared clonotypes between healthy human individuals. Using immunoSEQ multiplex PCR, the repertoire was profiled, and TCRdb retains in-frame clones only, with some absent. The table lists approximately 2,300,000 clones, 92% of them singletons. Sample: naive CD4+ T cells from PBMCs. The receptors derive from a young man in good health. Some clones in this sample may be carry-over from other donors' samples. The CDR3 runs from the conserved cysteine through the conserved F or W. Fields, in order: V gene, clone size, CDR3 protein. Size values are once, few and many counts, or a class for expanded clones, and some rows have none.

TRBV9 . CASSVEAEGTDTQYF
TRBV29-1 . CSVASDGALGNEQFF
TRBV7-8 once CASSQGLAGVGQYF
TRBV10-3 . CAISGGAGEKLFF
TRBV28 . CASSLSPQQEGRLFF
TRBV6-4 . CASQARGEQFF
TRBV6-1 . CASTRSRGAPYEQYF
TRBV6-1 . CASSEATASSYNEQFF
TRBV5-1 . CASSLSNKGNTIYF
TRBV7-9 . CASSLSGRGPYEQYF
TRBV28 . CASSLGAEKPYYEQYF
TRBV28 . CASSGGTREKLFF
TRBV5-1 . CASSFAPQGTKNIQYF
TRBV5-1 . CASSFTTTNEKLFF
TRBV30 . CAWKVVGRDEQFF
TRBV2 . CASEGPLRGEKLFF